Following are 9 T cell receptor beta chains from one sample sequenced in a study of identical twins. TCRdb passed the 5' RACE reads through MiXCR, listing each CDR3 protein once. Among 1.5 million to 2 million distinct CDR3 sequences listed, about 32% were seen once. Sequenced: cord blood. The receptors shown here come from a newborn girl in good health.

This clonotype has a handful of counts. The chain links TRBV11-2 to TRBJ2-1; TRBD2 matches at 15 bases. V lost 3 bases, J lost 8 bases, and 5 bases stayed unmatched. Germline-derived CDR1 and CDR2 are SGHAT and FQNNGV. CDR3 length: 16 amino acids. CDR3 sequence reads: CASSFGLAGGSHEQFF. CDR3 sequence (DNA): TGTGCCAGCAGCTTTGGACTAGCGGGGGGGTCGCATGAGCAGTTCTTC.

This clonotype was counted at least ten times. The CDR3 DNA reads as TGCAGCGTTGAGTCAGGGCGAGAGACCCAGTACTTC. Amino acid sequence: CSVESGRETQYF. This chain connects TRBV29-1 to TRBJ2-5; a weak D match, TRBD1 (5 bases). The V gene's germline CDR1 is SQVTM and CDR2 ANQGSEA. The CDR3 totals 12 residues. V was cut by 3 bases and J by 4 bases, with 9 bases left in between. Combining the CDR3 with reference TRBV29-1 and TRBJ2-5 gives the whole variable domain SAVISQKPSRDICQRGTSLTIQCQVDSQVTMMFWYRQQPGQSLTLIATANQGSEATYESGFVIDKFPISRPNLTFSTLTVSNMSPEDSSIYLCSVESGRETQYFGPGTRLLVL.

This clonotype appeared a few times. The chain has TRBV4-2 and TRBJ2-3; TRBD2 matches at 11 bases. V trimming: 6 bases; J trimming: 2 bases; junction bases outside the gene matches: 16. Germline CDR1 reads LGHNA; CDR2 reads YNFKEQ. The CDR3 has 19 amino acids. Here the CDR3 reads CASRITPEASGRFTDTQYF. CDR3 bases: TGTGCCAGCAGGATCACTCCTGAGGCTAGCGGGAGGTTCACAGATACGCAGTATTTT.

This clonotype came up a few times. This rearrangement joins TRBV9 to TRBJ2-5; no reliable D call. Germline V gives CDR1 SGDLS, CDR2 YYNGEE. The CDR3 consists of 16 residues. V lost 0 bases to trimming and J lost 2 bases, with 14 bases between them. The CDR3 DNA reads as TGTGCCAGCAGCGTAGGTGGCTCCCCTATTCAAGAGACCCAGTACTTC. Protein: CASSVGGSPIQETQYF.

CDR3 region: CASSKTSGRLDEQYF. CDR3 nucleotides: TGCGCCAGCAGCAAGACTAGCGGGAGGTTGGACGAGCAGTACTTC. The rearrangement uses TRBV5-1 and TRBJ2-7; TRBD2 matches 13 bases. CDR3 length: 15 amino acids. Germline CDR1 reads SGHRS; CDR2 reads YFSETQ. J lost 5 bases, V lost 4 bases, and 6 bases had no gene match. The whole variable domain, remainder taken from reference TRBV5-1 and TRBJ2-7, is KAGVTQTPRYLIKTRGQQVTLSCSPISGHRSVSWYQQTPGQGLQFLFEYFSETQRNKGNFPGRFSGRQFSNSRSEMNVSTLELGDSALYLCASSKTSGRLDEQYFGPGTRLTVT.

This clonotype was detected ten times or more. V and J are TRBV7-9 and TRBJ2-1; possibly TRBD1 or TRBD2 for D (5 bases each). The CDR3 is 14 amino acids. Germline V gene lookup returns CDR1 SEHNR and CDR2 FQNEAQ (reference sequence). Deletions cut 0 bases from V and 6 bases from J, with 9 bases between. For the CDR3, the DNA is TGTGCCAGCAGCTTAGCGGGACCCATCAATGAGCAGTTCTTC. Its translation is CASSLAGPINEQFF.

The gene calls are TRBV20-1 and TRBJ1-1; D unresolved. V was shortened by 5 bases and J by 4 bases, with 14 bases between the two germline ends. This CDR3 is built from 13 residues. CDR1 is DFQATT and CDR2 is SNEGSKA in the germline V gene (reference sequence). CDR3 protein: CSALRGGSTEAFF. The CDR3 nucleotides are TGCAGTGCTCTTCGCGGCGGGAGCACTGAAGCTTTCTTT.

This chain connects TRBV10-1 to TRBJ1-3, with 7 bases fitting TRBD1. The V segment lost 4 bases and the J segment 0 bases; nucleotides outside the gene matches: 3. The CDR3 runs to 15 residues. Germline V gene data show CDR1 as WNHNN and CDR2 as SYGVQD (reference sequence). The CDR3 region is CASSARQGSGNTIYF. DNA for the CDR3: TGCGCCAGCAGTGCCCGACAGGGCTCTGGAAACACCATATATTTT.

CDR3 in DNA: TGCAGTGCTAGAGATCAGTCTAGCGGAAGCACAGATACGCAGTATTTT. Translating it yields CSARDQSSGSTDTQYF. The chain links TRBV20-1 to TRBJ2-3; the match to TRBD2 covers 7 bases. The length of the CDR3 is 16 residues. V trimming: 0 bases; J trimming: 0 bases; junction bases outside the gene matches: 6. From germline, CDR1 is DFQATT and CDR2 SNEGSKA (reference sequence).